The 6 T cell receptor beta chains listed next were all sequenced from one sample in a study of OX40 agonist ivuxolimab in advanced cancers. The method was immunoSEQ multiplex PCR; TCRdb's version includes in-frame clones alone and lacks a portion of them. The sample gives over 10,000 clones, 80% to 90% of which show up once; roughly 39% is in the top ten. Sequencing was performed on CD4+ or CD8+ T cells sorted from blood, taken in a trial of the OX40 agonist ivuxolimab. The receptors here all came from an adult with an advanced solid tumor such as melanoma, head and neck, liver or kidney cancer.

The rearrangement joins TRBV29-1 to TRBJ2-2; tentative D call: TRBD1 (6 bases). Trimming stripped 7 bases from V and 8 bases from J, with 14 bases between. Germline V CDR1 and CDR2: SQVTM, ANQGSEA. This CDR3 has 12 amino acids. The DNA of the CDR3 is TGCAGCGCACCCACAGGGTCGGGGGAGCTGTTTTTT. Protein product: CSAPTGSGELFF.

The rearrangement links TRBV15 to TRBJ2-3; no clear D. CDR1 is LNHNV, CDR2 YYDKDF, per germline (reference sequence). V was clipped by 1 base and J by 5 bases, with 7 bases between them. The CDR3 length is 13 residues. As DNA, the CDR3 is TGTGCCACCAGCAGAGTGCGCAGAGATACGCAGTATTTT. It specifies CATSRVRRDTQYF. Complete variable domain (other parts from reference TRBV15 and TRBJ2-3): DAMVIQNPRYQVTQFGKPVTLSCSQTLNHNVMYWYQQKSSQAPKLLFHYYDKDFNNEADTPDNFQSRRPNTSFCFLDIRSPGLGDTAMYLCATSRVRRDTQYFGPGTRLTVL.

This clone was observed once. The CDR3 loop is CASSPGGDRGTYNEQFF. Here the CDR3 DNA reads TGTGCCAGCAGCCCCGGGGGGGACAGGGGAACCTACAATGAGCAGTTCTTC. The chain recombines TRBV7-2 with TRBJ2-1; 10 positions match TRBD1. The CDR3 has 17 amino acids. V shed 5 bases and J 2 bases; nucleotides not matched to a gene: 9. Germline loops: CDR1 SGHTA, CDR2 FQGNSA.

About this clone itself: This specimen includes other DNA sequences encoding the same CDR3. The chain joins TRBV7-9 to TRBJ2-5; D is perhaps TRBD1 (5 bases). This CDR3 has 13 residues. Trimming pared 3 bases from V and 4 bases from J, leaving 9 bases between. Germline loops: CDR1 SEHNR, CDR2 FQNEAQ (reference sequence). CDR3 sequence reads: CASSLVRAETQYF. CDR3 nucleotide sequence: TGTGCCAGCAGCTTGGTCAGGGCAGAGACCCAGTACTTC. The full variable domain, in which reference TRBV7-9 and TRBJ2-5 provide the parts outside the CDR3, is DTGVSQNPRHKITKRGQNVTFRCDPISEHNRLYWYRQTLGQGPEFLTYFQNEAQLEKSRLLSDRFSAERPKGSFSTLEIQRTEQGDSAMYLCASSLVRAETQYFGPGTRLLVL.

This clone has just a few counts. The V and J genes are TRBV27 and TRBJ2-7, with no clear D. V was pared by 2 bases and J by 2 bases, with 10 bases between. This CDR3 has 14 residues. Germline lookup yields CDR1 MNHEY and CDR2 SMNVEV (reference sequence). CDR3 DNA sequence: TGTGCCAGCAGTTTAAACGGTATGACCTACGAGCAGTACTTC. Its protein product is CASSLNGMTYEQYF.

This chain joins TRBV5-1 and TRBJ2-7; D not resolved. The germline V gene encodes CDR1 SGHRS and CDR2 YFSETQ. With 2 bases removed from V and 4 bases from J, the gap between germline ends came to 4 bases. The CDR3 contains 11 residues. CDR3 sequence reads: CASSLAYEQYF. CDR3 sequence (DNA): TGCGCCAGCAGCTTAGCATACGAGCAGTACTTC.